This T cell receptor (beta chain) was sequenced during a study of T cell responses to AZD1222 COVID-19 vaccine. Sequencing was performed with immunoSEQ multiplex PCR; in TCRdb, only in-frame clones are kept and a portion is missing. The sample comprises some 150,000 clones, 88% of which are singletons, and approximately 5.1% rests with the top ten. This clone showed up just a few times. The CDR3 contains 12 residues. The specimen comprised peripheral blood, sampled 28 days after the second dose of the MenACWY control vaccine. The receptor was isolated from an adult who received the MenACWY meningococcal vaccine as a control. This chain connects TRBV21-1 to TRBJ1-3. TRBV21-1 is noted as a pseudogene. CDR3: CATALPGNTIYF. CDR3 nucleotide sequence: TGTGCCACCGCCCTCCCTGGAAACACCATATATTTT.